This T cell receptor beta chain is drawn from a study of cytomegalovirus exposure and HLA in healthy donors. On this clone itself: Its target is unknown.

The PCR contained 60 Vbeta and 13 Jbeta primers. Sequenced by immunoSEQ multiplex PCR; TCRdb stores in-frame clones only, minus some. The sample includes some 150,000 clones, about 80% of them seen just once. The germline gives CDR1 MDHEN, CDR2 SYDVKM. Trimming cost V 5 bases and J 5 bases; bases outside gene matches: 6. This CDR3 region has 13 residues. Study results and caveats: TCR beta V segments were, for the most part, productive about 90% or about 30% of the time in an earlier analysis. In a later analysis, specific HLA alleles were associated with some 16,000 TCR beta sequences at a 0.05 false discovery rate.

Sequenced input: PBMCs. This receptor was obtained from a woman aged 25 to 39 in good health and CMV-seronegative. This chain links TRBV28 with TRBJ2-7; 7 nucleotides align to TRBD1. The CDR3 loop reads CASSEGAIHEQYF. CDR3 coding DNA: TGTGCCAGCAGTGAGGGGGCCATCCACGAGCAGTACTTC.